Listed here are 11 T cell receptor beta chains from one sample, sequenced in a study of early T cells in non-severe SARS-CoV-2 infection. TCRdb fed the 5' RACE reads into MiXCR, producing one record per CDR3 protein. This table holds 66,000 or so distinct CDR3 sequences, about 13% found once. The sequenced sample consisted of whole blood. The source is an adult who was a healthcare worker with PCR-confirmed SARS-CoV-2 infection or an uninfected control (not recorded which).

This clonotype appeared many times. The DNA for the CDR3 is TGTGCCAGCAGCTCCCCGGGAGGCGCGGGAGGGCCTATGAATGAGCAGTTCTTC. It specifies CASSSPGGAGGPMNEQFF. V usage is TRBV7-9 and J usage is TRBJ2-1; 9 positions match TRBD2. This CDR3 contains 18 residues. With 4 bases clipped from V and 7 bases from J, the junction kept 17 bases outside the gene matches. CDR1 is SEHNR and CDR2 is FQNEAQ in the germline V gene (reference sequence). The full variable domain, in which reference TRBV7-9 and TRBJ2-1 provide the parts outside the CDR3, is DTGVSQNPRHKITKRGQNVTFRCDPISEHNRLYWYRQTLGQGPEFLTYFQNEAQLEKSRLLSDRFSAERPKGSFSTLEIQRTEQGDSAMYLCASSSPGGAGGPMNEQFFGPGTRLTVL.

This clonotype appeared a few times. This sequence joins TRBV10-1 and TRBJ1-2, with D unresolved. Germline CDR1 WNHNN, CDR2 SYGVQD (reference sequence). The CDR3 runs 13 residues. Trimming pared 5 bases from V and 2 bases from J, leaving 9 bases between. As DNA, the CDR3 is TGCGCCAGCAGTTTAACAGAAAACTATGGCTACACCTTC. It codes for CASSLTENYGYTF.

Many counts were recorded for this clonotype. In nucleotides, the CDR3 is TGTGCCACCAGTCCCGGACAGGGGCGAAACACTGAAGCTTTCTTT. Translated, it gives CATSPGQGRNTEAFF. The chain has TRBV24-1 and TRBJ1-1, with TRBD1 identical over 9 bases. Losses at the gene ends were 6 bases for V and 2 bases for J; bases not matched to a gene: 6. CDR1 is KGHDR and CDR2 is SFDVKD in the germline V gene. This CDR3 contains 15 residues.

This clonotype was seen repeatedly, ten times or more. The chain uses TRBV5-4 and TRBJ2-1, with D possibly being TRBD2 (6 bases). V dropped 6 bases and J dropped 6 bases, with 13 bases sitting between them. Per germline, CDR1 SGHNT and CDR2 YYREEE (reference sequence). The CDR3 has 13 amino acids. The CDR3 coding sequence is TGTGCCAGCAAGTCCGACGGGAGCAATGAGCAGTTCTTC. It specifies CASKSDGSNEQFF.

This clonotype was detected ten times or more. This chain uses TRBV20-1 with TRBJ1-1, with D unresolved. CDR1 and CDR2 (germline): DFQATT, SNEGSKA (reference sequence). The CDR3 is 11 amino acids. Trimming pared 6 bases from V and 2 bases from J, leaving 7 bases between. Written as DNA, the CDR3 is TGCAGTGCAAAGGGAAACACTGAAGCTTTCTTT. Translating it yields CSAKGNTEAFF.

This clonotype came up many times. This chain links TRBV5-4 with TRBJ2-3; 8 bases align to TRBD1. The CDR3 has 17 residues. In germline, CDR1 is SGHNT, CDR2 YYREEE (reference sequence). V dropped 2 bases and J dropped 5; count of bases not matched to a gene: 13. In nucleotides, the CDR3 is TGTGCCAGCAGCTTCACTAGGACAGGGAAGGCGAAAGATACGCAGTATTTT. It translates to CASSFTRTGKAKDTQYF.

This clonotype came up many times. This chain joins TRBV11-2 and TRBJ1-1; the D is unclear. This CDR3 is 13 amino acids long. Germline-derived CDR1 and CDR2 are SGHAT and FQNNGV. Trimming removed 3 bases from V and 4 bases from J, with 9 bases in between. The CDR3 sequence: CASSFMEGTEAFF. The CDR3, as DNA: TGTGCCAGCAGCTTTATGGAGGGCACTGAAGCTTTCTTT.

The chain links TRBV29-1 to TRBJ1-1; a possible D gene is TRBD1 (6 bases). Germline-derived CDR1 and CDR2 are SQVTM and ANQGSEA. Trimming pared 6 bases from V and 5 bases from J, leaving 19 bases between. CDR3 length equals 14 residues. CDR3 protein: CSVSGGRDWTEAFF. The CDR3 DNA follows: TGCAGCGTCTCCGGGGGCAGGGATTGGACTGAAGCTTTCTTT.

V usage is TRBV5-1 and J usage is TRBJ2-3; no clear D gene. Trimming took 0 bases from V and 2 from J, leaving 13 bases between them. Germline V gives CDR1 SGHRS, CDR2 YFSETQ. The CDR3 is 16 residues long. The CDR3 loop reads CASSLEGSPLTDTQYF. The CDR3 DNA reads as TGCGCCAGCAGCTTGGAAGGCTCACCCCTCACAGATACGCAGTATTTT. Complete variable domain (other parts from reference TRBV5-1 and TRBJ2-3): KAGVTQTPRYLIKTRGQQVTLSCSPISGHRSVSWYQQTPGQGLQFLFEYFSETQRNKGNFPGRFSGRQFSNSRSEMNVSTLELGDSALYLCASSLEGSPLTDTQYFGPGTRLTVL.

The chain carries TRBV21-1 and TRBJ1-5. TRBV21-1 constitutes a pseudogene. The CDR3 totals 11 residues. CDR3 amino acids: CASSKNQPQHF. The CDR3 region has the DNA TGTGCCAGCAGCAAAAATCAGCCCCAGCATTTT.

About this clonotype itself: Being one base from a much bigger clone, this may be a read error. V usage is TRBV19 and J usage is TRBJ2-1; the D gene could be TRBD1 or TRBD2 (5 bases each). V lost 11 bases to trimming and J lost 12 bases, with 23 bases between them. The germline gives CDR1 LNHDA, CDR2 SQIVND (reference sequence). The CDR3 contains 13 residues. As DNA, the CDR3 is TGTGCCGTCCGGGCCAATGGGGACGATGCGCAGTTCTTC. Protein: CAVRANGDDAQFF.